These 7 T cell receptor beta chains originate from one sample sequenced in a study of blood T cell repertoires in COVID-19. Repertoires were generated with immunoSEQ multiplex PCR, while TCRdb's copy carries only in-frame clones and drops some. The profile covers around 320,000 clones, with more than 70% appearing a single time and 6.9% taken by the ten largest. Sequencing was done on a sample of peripheral blood. The source of these receptors is a woman aged 30 to 39 who had recovered from COVID-19.

This clone has a single count. This chain connects TRBV2 to TRBJ1-4; D is perhaps TRBD1 (5 bases). CDR1 and CDR2 from the germline V gene are SNHLY and FYNNEI. With 5 bases removed from V and 8 bases from J, the gap between germline ends came to 9 bases. The CDR3 covers 12 residues. The DNA for the CDR3 is TGTGCCAGCAGTTTAGGGGCCGAAAAACTGTTTTTT. Translation: CASSLGAEKLFF.

V and J are TRBV29-1 and TRBJ2-3, with a weak D call TRBD1 (5 bases). The CDR3 loop spans 16 amino acids. Trimming cost V 7 bases and J 2 bases, with 22 bases left between them. The V gene's germline CDR1 is SQVTM and CDR2 ANQGSEA. The CDR3 DNA sequence: TGCAGCGCCGGACGAGGACCAGGGTTCAACACAGATACGCAGTATTTT. Residues: CSAGRGPGFNTDTQYF.

The rearrangement uses TRBV7-2 and TRBJ1-3, with D hard to call. From germline, CDR1 is SGHTA and CDR2 FQGNSA. The ends were cut back, 3 bases at V and 7 bases at J, with 4 bases in the middle. The CDR3 totals 11 residues. This chain's CDR3 is CASSFYNTIYF. The CDR3, as DNA: TGTGCCAGCAGCTTCTACAACACCATATATTTT.

The rearrangement links TRBV2 to TRBJ2-3; D unclear. V lost 7 bases and J 0 bases, leaving 14 bases between the germline ends. Germline lookup yields CDR1 SNHLY and CDR2 FYNNEI. The CDR3 totals 15 residues. CDR3 DNA sequence: TGTGCCAGCAAGCCCCCAGCGAGTAGCACAGATACGCAGTATTTT. Translating gives CASKPPASSTDTQYF. Full variable domain (rest looked up from reference TRBV2 and TRBJ2-3): EPEVTQTPSHQVTQMGQEVILRCVPISNHLYFYWYRQILGQKVEFLVSFYNNEISEKSEIFDDQFSVERPDGSNFTLKIRSTKLEDSAMYFCASKPPASSTDTQYFGPGTRLTVL.

V and J are TRBV27 and TRBJ1-1; 8 nucleotides align to TRBD1. The CDR3 loop spans 14 amino acids. Germline V gives CDR1 MNHEY, CDR2 SMNVEV (reference sequence). Trimming removed 8 bases from V and 4 bases from J; junction bases left unmatched: 9. CDR3 bases: TGTGCCAGCTCAATTCTACAGGGGGGCACTGAAGCTTTCTTT. Its protein product is CASSILQGGTEAFF.

The chain is built from TRBV7-9 and TRBJ1-2; the match to TRBD1 covers 8 bases. Per germline, CDR1 SEHNR and CDR2 FQNEAQ (reference sequence). The trim removed 2 bases at V and 8 bases at J, leaving 7 bases unmatched. CDR3 length equals 14 residues. The CDR3 nucleotides are TGTGCCAGCAGCTTATCCCGACAGGGGAACGGCTACACCTTC. Protein sequence: CASSLSRQGNGYTF.

This clone was seen a handful of times. The chain uses TRBV9 and TRBJ2-7; D is possibly TRBD2 (6 bases). The CDR3 sequence is 15 residues long. V gave up 0 bases and J gave up 2 bases, with 12 bases separating them. Germline lookup yields CDR1 SGDLS and CDR2 YYNGEE. In DNA form, the CDR3 reads TGTGCCAGCAGCGTAGGTTTACTAGCTCCCTACGAGCAGTACTTC. This gives the protein CASSVGLLAPYEQYF. Supplemented by reference TRBV9 and TRBJ2-7, the full variable domain reads DSGVTQTPKHLITATGQRVTLRCSPRSGDLSVYWYQQSLDQGLQFLIQYYNGEERAKGNILERFSAQQFPDLHSELNLSSLELGDSALYFCASSVGLLAPYEQYFGPGTRLTVT.